This TCR beta chain was sequenced in a study of T cells in tuberculosis. Study-wide context: IGRA-negative adolescents, IGRA-positive adolescents with latent tuberculosis and adults with active tuberculosis formed this South African cohort.

Of note for this clone: Its cognate antigen is unknown.

Study-wide results and limits: Active tuberculosis alpha repertoires lay closer to GMM-specific TCRs than controls'. Smaller alpha distances in active tuberculosis partly reflected shorter CDR3-alpha lengths.

The protocol was immunoSEQ multiplex PCR, while the TCRdb copy is restricted to in-frame clones and leaves out a portion. In the table there are about 45,000 clones, 94% of which are singletons. Sample: PBMCs. This clonotype originated in a donor under 30 with latent tuberculosis or without tuberculosis infection. Some clones in this sample may be carry-over from other donors' samples.

The CDR3 DNA follows: TGTGCCAGCCCTTTGACTAGCGGGGGAGACGAGCAGTACTTC. Its protein product is CASPLTSGGDEQYF. The rearrangement joins TRBV6-1 to TRBJ2-7; 12 bases map to TRBD2. This CDR3 comprises 14 residues. V trimming: 8 bases; J trimming: 5 bases; junction bases outside the gene matches: 7. CDR1 is MNHNS and CDR2 is SASEGT in the germline V gene.